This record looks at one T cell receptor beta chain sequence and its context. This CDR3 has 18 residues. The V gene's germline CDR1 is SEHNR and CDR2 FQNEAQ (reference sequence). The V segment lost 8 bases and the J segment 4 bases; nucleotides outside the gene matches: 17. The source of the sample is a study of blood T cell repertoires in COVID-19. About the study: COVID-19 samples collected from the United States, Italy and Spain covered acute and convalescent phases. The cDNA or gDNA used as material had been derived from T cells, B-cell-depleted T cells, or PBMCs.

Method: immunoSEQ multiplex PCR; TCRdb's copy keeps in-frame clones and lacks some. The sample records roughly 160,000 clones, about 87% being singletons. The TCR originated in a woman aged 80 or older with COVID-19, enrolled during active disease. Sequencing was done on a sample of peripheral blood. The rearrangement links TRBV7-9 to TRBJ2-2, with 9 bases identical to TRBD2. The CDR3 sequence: CASEVGLAGMIITGELFF. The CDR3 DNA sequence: TGTGCCAGCGAAGTAGGGCTAGCGGGGATGATAATCACCGGGGAGCTGTTTTTT.